This section outlines one T cell receptor (beta chain) sequence together with its context. Here immunoSEQ multiplex PCR was the method, and the copy in TCRdb shows in-frame clones only, minus some. The table has 100,000 to 150,000 clones, 92% seen once; the top ten hold around 2.1%. These data belong to a study of blood T cell repertoires in COVID-19. The sequencing sample was made of peripheral blood. The clonotype was recovered from a man aged 45-65 years with COVID-19, enrolled during active disease.

The CDR3 spells CAISETGRGAQGSGELFF. The DNA of the CDR3 is TGTGCCATCAGTGAGACGGGCAGGGGGGCCCAAGGTTCCGGGGAGCTGTTTTTT. This chain connects TRBV10-3 to TRBJ2-2; TRBD1 might be the D (7 bases). The length of the CDR3 is 18 residues. Trimming cost V 2 bases and J 6 bases, with 22 bases left between them. CDR1 is ENHRY, CDR2 SYGVKD, per germline.